The 20 T cell receptor beta chains below all came from one sample that was sequenced in a study of T cell responses to AZD1222 COVID-19 vaccine. Using immunoSEQ multiplex PCR, the repertoire was profiled, and TCRdb retains in-frame clones only, with some absent. Here the sample spans fewer than 200,000 clones, about 91% being singletons. Sequenced material: peripheral blood, taken on day 0 of AZD1222 vaccination. The origin of the receptors is an adult in good health.

This chain uses TRBV6-5 with TRBJ2-7; a weak D match, TRBD2 (6 bases). Germline CDR1 and CDR2: MNHEY and SVGAGI. This CDR3 spans 15 amino acids. Between the trimmed V and J ends, which lost 9 bases and 0 bases, there was a span of 18 bases. CDR3 region: CASISNRDFSYEQYF. The CDR3 DNA reads TGTGCCAGTATTTCGAACCGGGACTTCTCCTACGAGCAGTACTTC.

The chain combines TRBV2 with TRBJ1-2, with 10 bases lining up with TRBD1. The germline CDR1 and CDR2 sequences are SNHLY and FYNNEI. The CDR3 covers 14 residues. With 5 bases clipped from V and 8 bases from J, the junction kept 8 bases outside the gene matches. CDR3 region: CASSPGRDRGGYTF. For the CDR3, the DNA is TGTGCCAGCAGTCCCGGTAGGGACAGGGGAGGCTACACCTTC. Based on the CDR3 plus reference TRBV2 and TRBJ1-2, the full variable domain is EPEVTQTPSHQVTQMGQEVILRCVPISNHLYFYWYRQILGQKVEFLVSFYNNEISEKSEIFDDQFSVERPDGSNFTLKIRSTKLEDSAMYFCASSPGRDRGGYTFGSGTRLTVV.

The J gene is TRBJ1-1, the V gene TRBV18, with 7 bases fitting TRBD1. The germline CDR1 and CDR2 sequences are KGHSH and LQKENI. There are 15 residues in the CDR3. Trimming at V came to 3 bases and at J to 1 base, leaving 5 bases not matched to a gene. The CDR3 sequence is CASSPQQGWNTEAFF. The DNA of the CDR3 is TGTGCCAGCTCACCTCAACAGGGGTGGAACACTGAAGCTTTCTTT.

V is TRBV10-3 and J is TRBJ1-5; D remains unclear. Germline CDR1 ENHRY, CDR2 SYGVKD. V lost 6 bases to trimming and J lost 7 bases, with 13 bases between them. The CDR3 contains 13 residues. CDR3 nucleotides: TGTGCCATCAGGGAGGGTTCATGGCAGCCCCAGCATTTT. Its protein product is CAIREGSWQPQHF.

As concerns this clone: The identical CDR3 is also encoded by other nucleotide sequences in the sample. This chain connects TRBV19 to TRBJ1-5, with D perhaps TRBD1 (6 bases). In germline, CDR1 is LNHDA, CDR2 SQIVND (reference sequence). The CDR3 sequence is 14 residues long. V lost 6 bases and J lost 1, with 10 bases in between. The CDR3 sequence is CASSPQGSNQPQHF. In DNA form, the CDR3 reads TGTGCCAGTAGCCCACAGGGAAGCAATCAGCCCCAGCATTTT.

The chain combines TRBV28 with TRBJ1-1; TRBD1 is a possible D gene (5 bases). Germline V gene data show CDR1 as MDHEN and CDR2 as SYDVKM. With 5 bases removed from V and 10 bases from J, the gap between germline ends came to 14 bases. This CDR3 contains 12 residues. The CDR3 sequence: CASSGGDLRAFF. CDR3 nucleotides: TGTGCCAGCAGTGGAGGGGATTTAAGAGCTTTCTTT.

In its sample, this clone was seen once. The chain joins TRBV10-3 to TRBJ2-7; TRBD2 aligns across 9 bases. The CDR3 totals 17 residues. The V and J ends lost 2 bases and 4 bases, in that order; junction bases with no gene match: 12. CDR1 is ENHRY, CDR2 SYGVKD, per germline. In nucleotides, the CDR3 is TGTGCCATCAGTGAGAAAGGTCTAGCGGGACCTCTTTACGAGCAGTACTTC. This codes for CAISEKGLAGPLYEQYF.

The sample holds one count of this clone. This rearrangement joins TRBV7-2 to TRBJ1-2; no clear D. Trimming pared 0 bases from V and 5 bases from J, leaving 13 bases between. Germline V gene lookup returns CDR1 SGHTA and CDR2 FQGNSA. CDR3 length: 15 residues. Here the CDR3 reads CASSLAPVTSYGYTF. The DNA for the CDR3 is TGTGCCAGCAGCTTAGCGCCTGTGACTTCTTATGGCTACACCTTC.

V is TRBV5-6 and J is TRBJ1-6, with D perhaps matching TRBD1 (5 bases). This CDR3 is 15 amino acids long. Germline V gene lookup returns CDR1 SGHDT and CDR2 YYEEEE. Trimming shortened V by 2 bases and J by 8 bases, and 14 bases separated the two germline ends. In nucleotides, the CDR3 is TGTGCCAGCAGCTTCTCGGGGCGAATAGATTCACCCCTCCACTTT. This gives the protein CASSFSGRIDSPLHF.

The chain links TRBV7-9 to TRBJ2-7; no reliable D call. Germline V gene lookup returns CDR1 SEHNR and CDR2 FQNEAQ (reference sequence). This CDR3 spans 13 amino acids. Trimming pared 2 bases from V and 3 bases from J, leaving 8 bases between. CDR3 DNA: TGTGCCAGCAGCTTATCCTCATACTACGAGCAGTACTTC. Translation gives CASSLSSYYEQYF.

The CDR3 protein is CASSGQFYGYTF. In DNA form, the CDR3 reads TGTGCCAGCAGTGGACAGTTCTATGGCTACACCTTC. The chain recombines TRBV2 with TRBJ1-2; the D gene is possibly TRBD1 (5 bases). Trimming removed 4 bases at V and 4 bases at J, with 7 bases between. Germline V CDR1 and CDR2: SNHLY, FYNNEI. The CDR3 is 12 residues long.

CDR3 amino acids: CASSLAAQGKIPPAFF. CDR3 DNA sequence: TGTGCCAGCAGCTTAGCCGCCCAGGGGAAGATCCCCCCCGCTTTCTTT. The chain uses TRBV7-8 and TRBJ1-1; the D gene is possibly TRBD1 (6 bases). This CDR3 is built from 16 residues. Between the trimmed V and J ends, which lost 0 bases and 11 bases, there was a span of 22 bases. Per the germline V gene, CDR1 is SGHVS and CDR2 is FQNEAQ.

This chain joins TRBV9 and TRBJ2-2; 9 nucleotides agree with TRBD1. Per germline, CDR1 SGDLS and CDR2 YYNGEE. Unmatched junction bases numbered 10, after V lost 4 bases and J lost 6 bases. The CDR3 has 16 amino acids. The CDR3 reads CASSPTGGTSAGELFF. The CDR3 DNA reads TGTGCCAGCAGCCCGACAGGGGGTACGAGTGCCGGGGAGCTGTTTTTT.

This clone was recorded once. CDR3: CASGAGGGKTPDTQYF. The CDR3 coding sequence is TGTGCCAGCGGGGCAGGGGGCGGGAAGACCCCAGATACGCAGTATTTT. The chain joins TRBV7-9 to TRBJ2-3; 8 nucleotides agree with TRBD1. Germline V gene data show CDR1 as SEHNR and CDR2 as FQNEAQ (reference sequence). This CDR3 spans 16 amino acids. V shed 8 bases and J 4 bases; nucleotides not matched to a gene: 14.

The V gene is TRBV6-5, the J gene TRBJ1-2, with 7 nucleotides matching TRBD1. Trimming at V came to 5 bases and at J to 9 bases, leaving 6 bases not matched to a gene. Germline loops: CDR1 MNHEY, CDR2 SVGAGI. The CDR3 runs 12 residues. The CDR3 nucleotides are TGTGCCAGCAGTACGACAGGGATTAGCTACACCTTC. This encodes CASSTTGISYTF.

The chain recombines TRBV27 with TRBJ1-2; a possible D gene is TRBD1 (6 bases). Germline values: CDR1 MNHEY, CDR2 SMNVEV (reference sequence). Trimming cost V 5 bases and J 7 bases, with 17 bases left between them. The CDR3 totals 14 residues. In nucleotides, the CDR3 is TGTGCCAGCAGTCGACAACAGGGATGGGCTGGCTACACCTTC. It codes for CASSRQQGWAGYTF.

CDR3 sequence (DNA): TGTGCCAGTAGTATCGGGACAGGGGTTCTCGCCACTGAAGCTTTCTTT. It codes for CASSIGTGVLATEAFF. The rearrangement joins TRBV19 to TRBJ1-1; 10 nucleotides agree with TRBD1. The length of the CDR3 is 16 residues. Per the germline V gene, CDR1 is LNHDA and CDR2 is SQIVND (reference sequence). Trimming removed 3 bases from V and 4 bases from J; junction bases left unmatched: 8.

The J gene is TRBJ2-6, the V gene TRBV27, with D maybe TRBD1 (8 bases). Trimming pared 5 bases from V and 1 base from J, leaving 24 bases between. This CDR3 contains 20 residues. Per the germline V gene, CDR1 is MNHEY and CDR2 is SMNVEV (reference sequence). CDR3 bases: TGTGCCAGCAGTCCCGGGGGGACAGGAAGGGTTAGGTCTGGGGCCAACGTCCTGACTTTC. The encoded protein is CASSPGGTGRVRSGANVLTF. Looking up the rest from reference TRBV27 and TRBJ2-6 gives the full variable domain: EAQVTQNPRYLITVTGKKLTVTCSQNMNHEYMSWYRQDPGLGLRQIYYSMNVEVTDKGDVPEGYKVSRKEKRNFPLILESPSPNQTSLYFCASSPGGTGRVRSGANVLTFGAGSRLTVL.

V usage is TRBV11-2 and J usage is TRBJ1-1, with D possibly matching TRBD1 (5 bases). CDR3 length equals 15 residues. Germline CDR1 SGHAT, CDR2 FQNNGV. V was pared by 0 bases and J by 5 bases, with 13 bases between. The CDR3 sequence is CASSLEAGPRTEAFF. CDR3 bases: TGTGCCAGCAGCTTAGAGGCAGGGCCTAGGACTGAAGCTTTCTTT.

The chain links TRBV7-2 to TRBJ2-2; no clear D. The germline CDR1 and CDR2 sequences are SGHTA and FQGNSA. Between the trimmed V and J ends, which lost 4 bases and 7 bases, there was a span of 10 bases. This CDR3 region has 13 residues. Here the CDR3 DNA reads TGTGCCAGCAGCTCCACGGCTGTCGGGGAGCTGTTTTTT. Amino acid sequence: CASSSTAVGELFF.